The clone carrying this T cell receptor beta chain was seen a few times. CDR3 size: 15 residues. The germline V gene has CDR1 MNHEY and CDR2 SMNVEV (reference sequence). V lost 4 bases and J 0 bases, leaving 7 bases between the germline ends. TCRdb keeps only in-frame clones here, not all; method: immunoSEQ multiplex PCR. The table records around 200,000 clones, 70% to 90% of them present only once. The sample originates from a study of blood T cell repertoires in COVID-19. Across the study: Samples of COVID-19 (acute and convalescent) were obtained from the United States, Italy and Spain. From T cells, B-cell-depleted T cells, or PBMCs came the material, which was cDNA or gDNA.

The origin of this receptor is a man between 35 and 55 years old with active or convalescent COVID-19. The chain is built from TRBV27 and TRBJ2-6; the D is unclear. What was sequenced was peripheral blood. CDR3 sequence: CASSSVLSGANVLTF. The CDR3 bases are TGTGCCAGCAGTTCCGTACTCTCTGGGGCCAACGTCCTGACTTTC.